One and the same sample provided the 3 T cell receptor beta chains below, sequenced in a study of control samples from healthy donors and cancer patients (dated by TCRdb to the early 2020s). The method behind the library was the immunoSEQ multiplex PCR assay. This immuneACCESS table, as held by TCRdb, lists in-frame sequences with V and J called but not all clones. Of the missing ones, under half trace to an unresolved V gene in checked studies; the others have no known cause. This sample comprises around 130,000 clones, approximately 90% of them detected only once. The ten largest clones represent about 3.2% of the sample. The sequenced sample consisted of blood. These receptors all stem from a man aged 45-60 years in good health.

This chain links TRBV7-9 with TRBJ2-5; D possibly matches TRBD1 or TRBD2 (5 bases each). The DNA matches TRBJ2-7 better at its end, which makes the J call doubtful. From germline, CDR1 is SEHNR and CDR2 FQNEAQ (reference sequence). The CDR3 is made up of 12 amino acids. As DNA, the CDR3 is TGTGCCAGCAGCTCGGGACCAGCCGAGCAGTACTTC. It encodes CASSSGPAEQYF.

This chain links TRBV28 with TRBJ2-5; 11 bases map to TRBD2. Trimming cost V 6 bases and J 4 bases; bases outside gene matches: 7. The CDR3 extends over 15 amino acids. Germline CDR1 MDHEN, CDR2 SYDVKM. Here the CDR3 DNA reads TGTGCCAGCAGCGCCGTAGCGGGGGGGCGAGAGACCCAGTACTTC. Its protein product is CASSAVAGGRETQYF.

The CDR3 nucleotides read TGTGCCAGCAGCTTTCCAGGACAGATGAACACCGGGGAGCTGTTTTTT. It is translated as CASSFPGQMNTGELFF. The V gene is TRBV11-2, the J gene TRBJ2-2; the D gene is possibly TRBD1 (6 bases). CDR1 SGHAT and CDR2 FQNNGV come from the germline V gene. The CDR3 consists of 16 residues. The V end was cut by 3 bases, the J end by 1 base, with 12 bases between.